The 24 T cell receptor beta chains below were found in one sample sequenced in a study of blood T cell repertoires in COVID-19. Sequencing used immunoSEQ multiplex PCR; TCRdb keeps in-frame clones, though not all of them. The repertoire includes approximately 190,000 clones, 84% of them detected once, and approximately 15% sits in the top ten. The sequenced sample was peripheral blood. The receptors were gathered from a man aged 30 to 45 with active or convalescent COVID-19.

DNA for the CDR3: TGCGCCAGCAGCGCCGGACATAATGTCAATCAGCCCCAGCATTTT. It yields the protein CASSAGHNVNQPQHF. The rearrangement links TRBV5-1 to TRBJ1-5; TRBD1 is a possible D gene (5 bases). CDR3 length: 15 residues. With 4 bases removed from V and 3 bases from J, the gap between germline ends came to 14 bases. The V gene's germline CDR1 is SGHRS and CDR2 YFSETQ.

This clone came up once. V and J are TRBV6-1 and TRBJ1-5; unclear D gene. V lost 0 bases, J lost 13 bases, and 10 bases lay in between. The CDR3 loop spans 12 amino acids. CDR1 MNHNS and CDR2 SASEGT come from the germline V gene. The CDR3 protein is CASSEALRGQHF. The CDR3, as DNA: TGTGCCAGCAGTGAAGCGCTTCGGGGACAGCATTTT.

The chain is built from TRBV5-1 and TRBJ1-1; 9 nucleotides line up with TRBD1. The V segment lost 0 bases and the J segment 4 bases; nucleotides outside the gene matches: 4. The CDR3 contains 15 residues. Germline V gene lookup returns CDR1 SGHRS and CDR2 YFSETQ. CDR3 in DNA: TGCGCCAGCAGCTTGGGACAGGGGGGTAGCACTGAAGCTTTCTTT. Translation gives CASSLGQGGSTEAFF.

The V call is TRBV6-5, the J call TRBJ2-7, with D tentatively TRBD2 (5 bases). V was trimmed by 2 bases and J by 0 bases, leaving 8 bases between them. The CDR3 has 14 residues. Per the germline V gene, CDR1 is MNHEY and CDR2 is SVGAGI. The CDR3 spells CASSYTRDSYEQYF. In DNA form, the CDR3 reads TGTGCCAGCAGTTACACCCGGGACTCCTACGAGCAGTACTTC.

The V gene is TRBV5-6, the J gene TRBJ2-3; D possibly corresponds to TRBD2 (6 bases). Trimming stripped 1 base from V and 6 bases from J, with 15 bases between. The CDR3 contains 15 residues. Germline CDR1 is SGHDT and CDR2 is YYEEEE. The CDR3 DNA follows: TGTGCCAGCAGCTTGTCGGGGGTCTCGCGGGATACGCAGTATTTT. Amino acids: CASSLSGVSRDTQYF.

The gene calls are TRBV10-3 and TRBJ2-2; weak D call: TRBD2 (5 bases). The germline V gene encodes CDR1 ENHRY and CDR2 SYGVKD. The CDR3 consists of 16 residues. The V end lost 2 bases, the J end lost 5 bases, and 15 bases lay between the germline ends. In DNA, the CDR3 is TGTGCCATCAGTGAGGCCCCAGCGGCGTCTACCGGGGAGCTGTTTTTT. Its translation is CAISEAPAASTGELFF.

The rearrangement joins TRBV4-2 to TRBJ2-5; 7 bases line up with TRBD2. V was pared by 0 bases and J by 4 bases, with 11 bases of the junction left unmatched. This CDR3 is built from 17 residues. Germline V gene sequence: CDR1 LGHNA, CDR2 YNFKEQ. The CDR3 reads CASSQDPLSSGTETQYF. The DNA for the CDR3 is TGTGCCAGCAGCCAAGATCCTTTGTCTAGCGGAACAGAGACCCAGTACTTC.

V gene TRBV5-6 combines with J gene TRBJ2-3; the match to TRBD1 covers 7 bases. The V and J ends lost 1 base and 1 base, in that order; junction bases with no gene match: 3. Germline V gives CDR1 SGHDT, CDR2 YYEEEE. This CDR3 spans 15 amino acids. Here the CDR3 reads CASSLITGGTDTQYF. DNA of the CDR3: TGTGCCAGCAGCTTGATTACAGGGGGCACAGATACGCAGTATTTT.

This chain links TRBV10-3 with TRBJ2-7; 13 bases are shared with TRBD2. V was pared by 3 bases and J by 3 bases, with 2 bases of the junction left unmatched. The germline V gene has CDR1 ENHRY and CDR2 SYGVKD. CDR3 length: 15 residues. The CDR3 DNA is TGTGCCATCAGTGATAGGACTAGCGGGAGCTACGAGCAGTACTTC. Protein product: CAISDRTSGSYEQYF.

The CDR3 sequence is CASSQPGGSSYEQYF. DNA for the CDR3: TGTGCCAGCTCACAACCCGGGGGGAGCTCCTACGAGCAGTACTTC. This chain uses TRBV18 with TRBJ2-7; TRBD2 agrees at 7 bases. The junction had 6 bases not matched to a gene; V was cut back by 4 bases and J by 0 bases. The CDR3 contains 15 residues. CDR1 and CDR2 (germline): KGHSH, LQKENI. The whole variable domain, remainder taken from reference TRBV18 and TRBJ2-7, is NAGVMQNPRHLVRRRGQEARLRCSPMKGHSHVYWYRQLPEEGLKFMVYLQKENIIDESGMPKERFSAEFPKEGPSILRIQQVVRGDSAAYFCASSQPGGSSYEQYFGPGTRLTVT.

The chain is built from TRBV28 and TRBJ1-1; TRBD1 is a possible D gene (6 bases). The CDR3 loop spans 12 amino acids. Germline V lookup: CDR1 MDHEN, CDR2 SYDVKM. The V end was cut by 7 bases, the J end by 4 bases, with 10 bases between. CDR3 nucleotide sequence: TGTGCCAGCACTCTAGGGGGCACTGAAGCTTTCTTT. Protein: CASTLGGTEAFF.

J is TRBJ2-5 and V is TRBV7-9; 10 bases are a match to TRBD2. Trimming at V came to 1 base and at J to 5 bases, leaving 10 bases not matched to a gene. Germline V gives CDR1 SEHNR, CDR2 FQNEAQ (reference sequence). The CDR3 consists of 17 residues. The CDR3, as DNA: TGTGCCAGCAGCTTAGTGGAGCGGGGGGGCCTAGGGGAGACCCAGTACTTC. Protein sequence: CASSLVERGGLGETQYF. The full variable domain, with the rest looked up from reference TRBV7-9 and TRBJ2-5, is DTGVSQNPRHKITKRGQNVTFRCDPISEHNRLYWYRQTLGQGPEFLTYFQNEAQLEKSRLLSDRFSAERPKGSFSTLEIQRTEQGDSAMYLCASSLVERGGLGETQYFGPGTRLLVL.

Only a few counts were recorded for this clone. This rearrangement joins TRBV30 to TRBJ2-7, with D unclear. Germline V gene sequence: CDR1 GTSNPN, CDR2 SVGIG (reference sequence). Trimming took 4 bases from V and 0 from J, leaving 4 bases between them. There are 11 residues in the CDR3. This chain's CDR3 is CAWTSSYEQYF. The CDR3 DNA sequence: TGTGCCTGGACCAGCTCCTACGAGCAGTACTTC. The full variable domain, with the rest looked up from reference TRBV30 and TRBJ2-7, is SQTIHQWPATLVQPVGSPLSLECTVEGTSNPNLYWYRQAAGRGLQLLFYSVGIGQISSEVPQNLSASRPQDRQFILSSKKLLLSDSGFYLCAWTSSYEQYFGPGTRLTVT.

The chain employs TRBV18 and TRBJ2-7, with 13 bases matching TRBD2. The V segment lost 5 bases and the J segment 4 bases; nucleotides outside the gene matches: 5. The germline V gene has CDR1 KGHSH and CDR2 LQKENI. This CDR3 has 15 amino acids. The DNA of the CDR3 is TGTGCCAGCTCATCGGGACTAGCGGGGAGGTACGAGCAGTACGTC. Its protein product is CASSSGLAGRYEQYV.

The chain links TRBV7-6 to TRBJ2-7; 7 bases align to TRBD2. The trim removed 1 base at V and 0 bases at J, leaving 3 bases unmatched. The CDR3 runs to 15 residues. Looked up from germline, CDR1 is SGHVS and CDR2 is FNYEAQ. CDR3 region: CASSLGGGSSYEQYF. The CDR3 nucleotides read TGTGCCAGCAGCTTAGGTGGCGGGAGCTCCTACGAGCAGTACTTC.

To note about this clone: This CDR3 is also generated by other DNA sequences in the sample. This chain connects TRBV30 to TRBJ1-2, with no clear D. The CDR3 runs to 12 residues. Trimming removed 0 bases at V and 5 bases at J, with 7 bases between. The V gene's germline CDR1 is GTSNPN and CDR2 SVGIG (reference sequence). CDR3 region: CAWSVPGYGYTF. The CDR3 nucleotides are TGTGCCTGGAGTGTACCGGGGTATGGCTACACCTTC.

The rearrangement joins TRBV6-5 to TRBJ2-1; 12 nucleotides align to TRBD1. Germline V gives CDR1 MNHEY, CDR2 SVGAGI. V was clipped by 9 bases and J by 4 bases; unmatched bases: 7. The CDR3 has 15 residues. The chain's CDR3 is CASMGQGAVYNEQFF. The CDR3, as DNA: TGTGCCAGTATGGGACAGGGGGCGGTTTACAATGAGCAGTTCTTC.

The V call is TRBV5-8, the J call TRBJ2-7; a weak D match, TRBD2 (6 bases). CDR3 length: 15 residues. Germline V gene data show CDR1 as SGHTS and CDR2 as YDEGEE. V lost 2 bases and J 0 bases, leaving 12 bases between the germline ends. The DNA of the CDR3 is TGTGCCAGCAGCTTAGGAGGGCTTAGCTCCTACGAGCAGTACTTC. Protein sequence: CASSLGGLSSYEQYF.

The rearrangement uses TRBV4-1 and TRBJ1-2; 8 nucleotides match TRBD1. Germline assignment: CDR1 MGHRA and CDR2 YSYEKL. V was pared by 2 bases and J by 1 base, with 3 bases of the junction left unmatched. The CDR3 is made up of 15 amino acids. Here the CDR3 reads CASSQTGQGNYGYTF. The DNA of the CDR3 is TGCGCCAGCAGCCAAACCGGACAGGGTAACTATGGCTACACCTTC.

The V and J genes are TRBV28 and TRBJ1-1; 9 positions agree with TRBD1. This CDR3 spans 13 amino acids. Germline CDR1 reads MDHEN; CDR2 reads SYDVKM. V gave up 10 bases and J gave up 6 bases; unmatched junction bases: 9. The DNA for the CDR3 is TGTGCCACCAGGACAGGGGTCTCATCTGAAGCTTTCTTT. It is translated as CATRTGVSSEAFF.

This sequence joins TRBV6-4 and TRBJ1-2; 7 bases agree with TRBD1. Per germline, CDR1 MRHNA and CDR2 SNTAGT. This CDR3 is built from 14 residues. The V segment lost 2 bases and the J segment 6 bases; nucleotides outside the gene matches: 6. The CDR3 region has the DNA TGTGCCAGCAGTGACCTTAGACAGGGAAATGGCTACACCTTC. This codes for CASSDLRQGNGYTF.

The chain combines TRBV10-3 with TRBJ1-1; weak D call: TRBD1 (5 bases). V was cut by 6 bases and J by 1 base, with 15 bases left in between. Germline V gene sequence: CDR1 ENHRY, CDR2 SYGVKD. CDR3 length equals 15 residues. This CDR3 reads CAISGGLGQNTEAFF. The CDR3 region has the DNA TGTGCCATCAGCGGGGGGTTGGGCCAGAACACTGAAGCTTTCTTT.

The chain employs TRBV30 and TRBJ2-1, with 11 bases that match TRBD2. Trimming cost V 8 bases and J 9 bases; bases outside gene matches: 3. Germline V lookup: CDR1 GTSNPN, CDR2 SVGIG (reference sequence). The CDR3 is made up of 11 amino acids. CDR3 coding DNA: TGTGCCCTAGCGGGAGGCCGTGAGCAGTTCTTC. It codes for CALAGGREQFF.

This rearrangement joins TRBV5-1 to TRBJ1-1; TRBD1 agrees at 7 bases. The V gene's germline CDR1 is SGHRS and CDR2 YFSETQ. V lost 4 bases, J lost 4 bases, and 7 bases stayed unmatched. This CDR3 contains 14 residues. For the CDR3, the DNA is TGCGCCAGCAGCCCGGTGACAGGGAGCACTGAAGCTTTCTTT. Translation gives CASSPVTGSTEAFF.